This T cell receptor (beta chain) stems from a study of shared clonotypes between healthy human individuals. The ends lost 7 bases at V and 1 base at J; junction bases unmatched: 4. CDR3 size: 14 residues. The germline V gene encodes CDR1 SGHVS and CDR2 FQNEAQ. This clone was recorded only once. Those who donated were healthy HIV-negative adults, with no recent acute infections or vaccinations reported. Every donor was a Caucasian adult from Nashville, Tennessee. Assay used: immunoSEQ multiplex PCR; TCRdb lists only in-frame clones, some missing. In the table there are about 2.3 million clones, around 90% of which are singletons.

This rearrangement joins TRBV7-8 to TRBJ1-1; TRBD1 matches at 9 bases. The sequence was collected from a man between 18 and 35 years old in good health. Some clones in this sample may be carry-over from other donors' samples. Sequences were obtained from naive CD4+ T cells from PBMCs. Documented subset: CD45RA+ positively selected. CDR3 region: CASNQQGANTEAFF. CDR3 coding DNA: TGTGCCAGCAACCAACAGGGGGCGAACACTGAAGCTTTCTTT.